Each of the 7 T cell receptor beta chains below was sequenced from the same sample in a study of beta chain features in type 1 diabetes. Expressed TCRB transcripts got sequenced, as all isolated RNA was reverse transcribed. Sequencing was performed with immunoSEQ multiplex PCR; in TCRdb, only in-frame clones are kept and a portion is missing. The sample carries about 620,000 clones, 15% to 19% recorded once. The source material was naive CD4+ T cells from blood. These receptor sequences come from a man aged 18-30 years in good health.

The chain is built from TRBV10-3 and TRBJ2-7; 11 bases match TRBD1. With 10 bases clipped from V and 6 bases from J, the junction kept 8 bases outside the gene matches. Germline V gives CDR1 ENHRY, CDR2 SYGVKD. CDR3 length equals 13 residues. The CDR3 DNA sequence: TGTGCCAACGCCAAGGGGACAGGGGGCGAGCAGTACTTC. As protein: CANAKGTGGEQYF.

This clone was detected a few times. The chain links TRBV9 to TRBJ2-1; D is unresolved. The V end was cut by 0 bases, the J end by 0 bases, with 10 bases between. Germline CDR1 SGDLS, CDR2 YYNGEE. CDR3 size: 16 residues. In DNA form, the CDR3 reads TGTGCCAGCAGCGTAGCTGGGCCTAGCTCCTACAATGAGCAGTTCTTC. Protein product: CASSVAGPSSYNEQFF.

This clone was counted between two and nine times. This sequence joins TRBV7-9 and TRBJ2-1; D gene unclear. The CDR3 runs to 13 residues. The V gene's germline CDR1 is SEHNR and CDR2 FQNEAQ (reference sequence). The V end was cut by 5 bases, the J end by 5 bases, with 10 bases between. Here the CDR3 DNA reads TGTGCCAGCAGCGGCGGCCCTAACAATGAGCAGTTCTTC. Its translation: CASSGGPNNEQFF.

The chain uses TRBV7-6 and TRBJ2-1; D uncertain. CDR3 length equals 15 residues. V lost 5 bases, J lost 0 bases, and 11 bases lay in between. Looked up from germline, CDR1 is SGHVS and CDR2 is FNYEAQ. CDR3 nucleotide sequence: TGTGCCAGCAGCCTCCCATCCCGCTCCTACAATGAGCAGTTCTTC. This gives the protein CASSLPSRSYNEQFF.

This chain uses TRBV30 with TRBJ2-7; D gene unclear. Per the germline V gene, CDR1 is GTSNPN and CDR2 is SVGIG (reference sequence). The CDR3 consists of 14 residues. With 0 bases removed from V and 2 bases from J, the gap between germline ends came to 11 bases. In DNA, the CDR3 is TGTGCCTGGAGTGTAAAGGGAAGCACCTACGAGCAGTACTTC. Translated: CAWSVKGSTYEQYF.

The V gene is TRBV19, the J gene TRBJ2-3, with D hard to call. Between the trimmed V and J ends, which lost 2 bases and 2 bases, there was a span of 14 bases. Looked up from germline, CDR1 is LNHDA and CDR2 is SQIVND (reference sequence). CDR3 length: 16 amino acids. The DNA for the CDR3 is TGTGCCAGTAGTATACCCCGGACGGTAAACACAGATACGCAGTATTTT. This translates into CASSIPRTVNTDTQYF.

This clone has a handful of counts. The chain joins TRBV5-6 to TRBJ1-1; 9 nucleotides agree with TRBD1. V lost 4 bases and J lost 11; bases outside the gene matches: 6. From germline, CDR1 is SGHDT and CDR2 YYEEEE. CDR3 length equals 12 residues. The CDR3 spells CASSRDRASAFF. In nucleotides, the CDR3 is TGTGCCAGCAGCAGGGACAGGGCGAGTGCTTTCTTT.